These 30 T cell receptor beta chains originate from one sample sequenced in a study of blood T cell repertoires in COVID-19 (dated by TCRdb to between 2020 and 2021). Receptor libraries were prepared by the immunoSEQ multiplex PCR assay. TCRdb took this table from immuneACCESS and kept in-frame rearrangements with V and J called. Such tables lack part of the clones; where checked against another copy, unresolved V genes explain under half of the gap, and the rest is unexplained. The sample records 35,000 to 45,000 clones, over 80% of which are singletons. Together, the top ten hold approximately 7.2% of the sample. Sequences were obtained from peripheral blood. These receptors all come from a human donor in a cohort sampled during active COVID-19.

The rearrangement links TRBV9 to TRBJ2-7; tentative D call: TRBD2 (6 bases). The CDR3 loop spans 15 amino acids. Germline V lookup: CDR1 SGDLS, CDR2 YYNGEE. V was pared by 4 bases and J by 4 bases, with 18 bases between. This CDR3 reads CASSPGTVHPYEQYF. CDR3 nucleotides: TGTGCCAGCAGCCCCGGGACTGTTCACCCGTACGAGCAGTACTTC. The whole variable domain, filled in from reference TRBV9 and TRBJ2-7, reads DSGVTQTPKHLITATGQRVTLRCSPRSGDLSVYWYQQSLDQGLQFLIQYYNGEERAKGNILERFSAQQFPDLHSELNLSSLELGDSALYFCASSPGTVHPYEQYFGPGTRLTVT.

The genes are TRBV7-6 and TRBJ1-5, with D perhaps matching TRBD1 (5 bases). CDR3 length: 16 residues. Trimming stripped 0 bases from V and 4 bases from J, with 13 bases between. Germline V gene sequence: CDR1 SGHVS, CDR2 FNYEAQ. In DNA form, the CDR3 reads TGTGCCAGCAGCTTAGCCCCCAGGGCCCTGAATCAGCCCCAGCATTTT. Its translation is CASSLAPRALNQPQHF. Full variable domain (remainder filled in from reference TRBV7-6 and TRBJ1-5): GAGVSQSPRYKVTKRGQDVALRCDPISGHVSLYWYRQALGQGPEFLTYFNYEAQQDKSGLPNDRFSAERPEGSISTLTIQRTEQRDSAMYRCASSLAPRALNQPQHFGDGTRLSIL.

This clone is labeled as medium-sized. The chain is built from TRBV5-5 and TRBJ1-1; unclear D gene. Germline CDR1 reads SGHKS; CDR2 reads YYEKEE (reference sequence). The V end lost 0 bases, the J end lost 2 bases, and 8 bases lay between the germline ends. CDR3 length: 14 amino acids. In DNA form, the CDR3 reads TGTGCCAGCAGCTTGGTGGCAGGTAACACTGAAGCTTTCTTT. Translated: CASSLVAGNTEAFF.

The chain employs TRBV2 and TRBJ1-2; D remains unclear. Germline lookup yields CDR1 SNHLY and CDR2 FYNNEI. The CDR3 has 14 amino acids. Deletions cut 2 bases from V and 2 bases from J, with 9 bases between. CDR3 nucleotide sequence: TGTGCCAGCAGTGAACAGGCAAGGAACTATGGCTACACCTTC. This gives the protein CASSEQARNYGYTF.

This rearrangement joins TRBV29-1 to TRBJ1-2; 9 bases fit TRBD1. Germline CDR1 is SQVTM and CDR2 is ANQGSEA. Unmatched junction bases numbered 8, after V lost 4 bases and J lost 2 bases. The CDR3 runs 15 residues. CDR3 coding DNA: TGCAGCGTTGGCTTCGGGACAGGGAGGAACTATGGCTACACCTTC. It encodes CSVGFGTGRNYGYTF.

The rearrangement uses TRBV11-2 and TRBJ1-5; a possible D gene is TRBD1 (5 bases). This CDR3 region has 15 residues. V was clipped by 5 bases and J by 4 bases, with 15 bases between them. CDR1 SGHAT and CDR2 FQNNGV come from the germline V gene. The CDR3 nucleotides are TGTGCCAGCAGCAAAGTCCAGGGCGCAAATCAGCCCCAGCATTTT. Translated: CASSKVQGANQPQHF.

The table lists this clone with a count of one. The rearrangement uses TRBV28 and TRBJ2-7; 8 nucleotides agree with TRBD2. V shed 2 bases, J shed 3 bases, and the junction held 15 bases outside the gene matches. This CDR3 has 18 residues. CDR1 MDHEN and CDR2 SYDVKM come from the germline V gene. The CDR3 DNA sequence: TGTGCCAGCAGTTTACGGTCGGGCAGCGGGAGCCGGTTCTACGAGCAGTACTTC. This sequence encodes CASSLRSGSGSRFYEQYF. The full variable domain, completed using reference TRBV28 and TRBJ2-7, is DVKVTQSSRYLVKRTGEKVFLECVQDMDHENMFWYRQDPGLGLRLIYFSYDVKMKEKGDIPEGYSVSREKKERFSLILESASTNQTSMYLCASSLRSGSGSRFYEQYFGPGTRLTVT.

The CDR3: CASSLGGAQYF. Written as DNA, the CDR3 is TGTGCCAGCAGTTTAGGGGGGGCCCAGTACTTC. The chain couples TRBV12-3 or TRBV12-4 to TRBJ2-5; D perhaps matches TRBD2 (6 bases). The CDR3 has 11 amino acids. The ends were cut back, 1 base at V and 9 bases at J, with 6 bases in the middle.

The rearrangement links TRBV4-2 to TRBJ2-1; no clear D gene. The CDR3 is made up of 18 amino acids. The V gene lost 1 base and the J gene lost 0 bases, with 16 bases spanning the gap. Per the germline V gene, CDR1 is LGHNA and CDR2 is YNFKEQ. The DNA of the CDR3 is TGTGCCAGCAGCCAAGGCCCCCTAGTTTCTAGCTCCTACAATGAGCAGTTCTTC. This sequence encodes CASSQGPLVSSSYNEQFF.

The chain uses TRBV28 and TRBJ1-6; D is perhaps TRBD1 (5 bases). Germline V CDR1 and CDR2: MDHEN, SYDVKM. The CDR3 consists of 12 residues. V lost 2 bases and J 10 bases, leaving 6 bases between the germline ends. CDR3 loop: CASSLDRSPLHF. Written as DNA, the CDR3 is TGTGCCAGCAGTTTAGACAGATCACCCCTCCACTTT.

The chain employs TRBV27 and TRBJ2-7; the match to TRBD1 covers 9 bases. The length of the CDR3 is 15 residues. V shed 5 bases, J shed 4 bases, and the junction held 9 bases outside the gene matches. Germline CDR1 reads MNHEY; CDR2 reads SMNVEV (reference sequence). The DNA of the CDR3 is TGTGCCAGCAGTGCTCCGGGACAGGGCGTATACGAGCAGTACTTC. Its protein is CASSAPGQGVYEQYF.

CDR3 DNA: TGTGCCAGCAGGTCAGGGGGGCCCAACACTGAAGCTTTCTTT. Translating gives CASRSGGPNTEAFF. J is TRBJ1-1 and V is TRBV28, with 7 bases matching TRBD1. Per germline, CDR1 MDHEN and CDR2 SYDVKM. V gave up 6 bases and J gave up 2 bases; unmatched junction bases: 6. The CDR3 sequence is 14 residues long.

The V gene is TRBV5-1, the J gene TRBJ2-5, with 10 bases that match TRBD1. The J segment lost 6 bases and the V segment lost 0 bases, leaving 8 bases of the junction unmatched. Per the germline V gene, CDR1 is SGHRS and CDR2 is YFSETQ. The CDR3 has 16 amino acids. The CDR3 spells CASSLAVTGGTKTQYF. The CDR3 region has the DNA TGCGCCAGCAGCTTGGCGGTGACAGGGGGCACCAAGACCCAGTACTTC.

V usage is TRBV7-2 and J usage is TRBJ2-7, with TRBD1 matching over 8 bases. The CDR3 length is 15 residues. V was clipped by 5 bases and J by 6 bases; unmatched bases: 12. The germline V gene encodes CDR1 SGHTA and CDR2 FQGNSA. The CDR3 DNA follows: TGTGCCAGCAGCGCCAGAGGACAGGGTTGGTCCGAGCAGTACTTC. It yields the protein CASSARGQGWSEQYF.

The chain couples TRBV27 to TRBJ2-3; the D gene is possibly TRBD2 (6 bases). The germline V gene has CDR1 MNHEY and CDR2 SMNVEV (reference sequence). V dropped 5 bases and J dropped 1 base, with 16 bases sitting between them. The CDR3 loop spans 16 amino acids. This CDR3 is CASSPSGVIGTDTQYF. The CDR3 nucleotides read TGTGCCAGCAGTCCCTCGGGGGTGATCGGCACAGATACGCAGTATTTT.

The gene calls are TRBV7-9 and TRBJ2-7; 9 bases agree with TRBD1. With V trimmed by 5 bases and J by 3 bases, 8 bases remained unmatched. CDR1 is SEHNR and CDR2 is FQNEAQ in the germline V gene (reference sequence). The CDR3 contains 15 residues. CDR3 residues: CASSRGQGKNYEQYF. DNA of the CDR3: TGTGCCAGCAGCAGGGGACAGGGAAAAAACTACGAGCAGTACTTC.

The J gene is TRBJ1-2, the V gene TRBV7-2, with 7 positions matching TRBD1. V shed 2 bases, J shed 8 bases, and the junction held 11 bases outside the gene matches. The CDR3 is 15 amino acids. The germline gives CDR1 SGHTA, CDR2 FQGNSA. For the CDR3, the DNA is TGTGCCAGCAGCTTATACCCAGGGGGTAACGGGGGCTACACCTTC. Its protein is CASSLYPGGNGGYTF.

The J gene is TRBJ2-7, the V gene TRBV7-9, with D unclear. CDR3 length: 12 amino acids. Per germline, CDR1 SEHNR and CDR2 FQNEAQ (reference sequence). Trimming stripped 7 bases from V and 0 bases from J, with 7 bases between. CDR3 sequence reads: CASTPLSYEQYF. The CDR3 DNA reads TGTGCCAGCACCCCTCTCTCCTACGAGCAGTACTTC.

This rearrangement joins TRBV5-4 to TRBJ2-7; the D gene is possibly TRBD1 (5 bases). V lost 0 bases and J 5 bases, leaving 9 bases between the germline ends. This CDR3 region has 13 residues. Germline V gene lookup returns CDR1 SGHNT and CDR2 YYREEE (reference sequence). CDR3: CASSLDRSHEQYF. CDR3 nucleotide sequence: TGTGCCAGCAGCTTGGACAGGTCCCACGAGCAGTACTTC.

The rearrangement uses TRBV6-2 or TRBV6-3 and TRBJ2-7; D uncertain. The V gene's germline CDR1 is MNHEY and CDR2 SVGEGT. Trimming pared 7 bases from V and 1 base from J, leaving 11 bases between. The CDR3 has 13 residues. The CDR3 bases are TGTGCCAGCAACCCATCCGTTTCCTACGAGCAGTACTTC. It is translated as CASNPSVSYEQYF.

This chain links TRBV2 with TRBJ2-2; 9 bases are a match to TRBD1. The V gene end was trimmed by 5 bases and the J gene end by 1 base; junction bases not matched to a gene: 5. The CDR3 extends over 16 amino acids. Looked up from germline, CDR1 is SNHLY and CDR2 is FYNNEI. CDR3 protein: CASSPPGQGNTGELFF. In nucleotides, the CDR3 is TGTGCCAGCAGTCCTCCGGGACAGGGGAACACCGGGGAGCTGTTTTTT.

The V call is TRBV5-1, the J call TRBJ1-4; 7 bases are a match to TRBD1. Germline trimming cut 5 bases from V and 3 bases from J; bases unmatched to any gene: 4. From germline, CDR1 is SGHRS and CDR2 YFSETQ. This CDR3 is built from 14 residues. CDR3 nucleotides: TGCGCCAGCAGGGCGGGACAGCCTAATGAAAAACTGTTTTTT. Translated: CASRAGQPNEKLFF.

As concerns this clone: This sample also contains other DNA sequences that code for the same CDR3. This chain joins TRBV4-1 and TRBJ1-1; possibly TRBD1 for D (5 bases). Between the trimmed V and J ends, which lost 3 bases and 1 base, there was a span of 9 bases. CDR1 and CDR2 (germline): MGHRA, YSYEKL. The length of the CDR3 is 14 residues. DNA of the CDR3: TGCGCCAGCAGCCAGGCCGACAGGAACACTGAAGCTTTCTTT. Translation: CASSQADRNTEAFF.

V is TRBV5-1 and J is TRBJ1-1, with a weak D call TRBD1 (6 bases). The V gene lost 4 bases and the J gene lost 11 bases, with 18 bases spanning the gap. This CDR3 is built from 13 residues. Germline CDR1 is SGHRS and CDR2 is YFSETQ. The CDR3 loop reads CASSPEGVQGAFF. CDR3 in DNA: TGCGCCAGCAGCCCTGAGGGGGTCCAGGGGGCTTTCTTT.

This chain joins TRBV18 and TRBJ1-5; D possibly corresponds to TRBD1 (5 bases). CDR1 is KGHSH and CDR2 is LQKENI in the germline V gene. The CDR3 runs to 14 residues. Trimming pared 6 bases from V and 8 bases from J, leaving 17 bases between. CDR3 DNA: TGTGCCAGCTCCCTCCTGCAGGGCGAAGAGCCCCAGCATTTT. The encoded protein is CASSLLQGEEPQHF.

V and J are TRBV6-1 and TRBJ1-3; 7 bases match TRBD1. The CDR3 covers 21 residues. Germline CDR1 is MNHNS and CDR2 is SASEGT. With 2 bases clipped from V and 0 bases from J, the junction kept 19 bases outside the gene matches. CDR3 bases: TGTGCCAGCAGTGAAAGGTTAATCGGGACGGAGGGGGCGAGCTCTGGAAACACCATATATTTT. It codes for CASSERLIGTEGASSGNTIYF.

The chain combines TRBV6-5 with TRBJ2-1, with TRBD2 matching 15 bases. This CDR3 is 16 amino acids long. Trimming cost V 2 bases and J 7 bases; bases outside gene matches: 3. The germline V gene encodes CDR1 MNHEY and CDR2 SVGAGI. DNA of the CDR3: TGTGCCAGCAGTTACCGGACTAGCGGGGGGGCGAATGAGCAGTTCTTC. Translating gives CASSYRTSGGANEQFF.

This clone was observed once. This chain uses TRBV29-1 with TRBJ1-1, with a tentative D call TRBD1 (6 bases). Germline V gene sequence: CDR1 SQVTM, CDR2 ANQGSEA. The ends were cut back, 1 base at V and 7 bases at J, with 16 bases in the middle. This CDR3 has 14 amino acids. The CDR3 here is CSVEGGQSAFEAFF. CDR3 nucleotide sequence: TGCAGCGTTGAAGGCGGACAGTCTGCCTTTGAAGCTTTCTTT. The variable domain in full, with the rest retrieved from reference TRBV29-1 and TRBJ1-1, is SAVISQKPSRDICQRGTSLTIQCQVDSQVTMMFWYRQQPGQSLTLIATANQGSEATYESGFVIDKFPISRPNLTFSTLTVSNMSPEDSSIYLCSVEGGQSAFEAFFGQGTRLTVV.

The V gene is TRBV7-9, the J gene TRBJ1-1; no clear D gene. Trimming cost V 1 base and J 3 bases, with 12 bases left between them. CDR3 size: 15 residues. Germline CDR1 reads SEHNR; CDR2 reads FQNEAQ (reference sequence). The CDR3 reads CASSLVWASDTEAFF. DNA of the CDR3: TGTGCCAGCAGCTTAGTGTGGGCCTCCGACACTGAAGCTTTCTTT.

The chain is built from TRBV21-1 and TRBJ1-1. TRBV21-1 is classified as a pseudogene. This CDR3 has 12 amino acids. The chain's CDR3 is CASEGGVPEAFF. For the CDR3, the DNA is TGTGCCAGCGAGGGGGGGGTTCCTGAAGCTTTCTTT.